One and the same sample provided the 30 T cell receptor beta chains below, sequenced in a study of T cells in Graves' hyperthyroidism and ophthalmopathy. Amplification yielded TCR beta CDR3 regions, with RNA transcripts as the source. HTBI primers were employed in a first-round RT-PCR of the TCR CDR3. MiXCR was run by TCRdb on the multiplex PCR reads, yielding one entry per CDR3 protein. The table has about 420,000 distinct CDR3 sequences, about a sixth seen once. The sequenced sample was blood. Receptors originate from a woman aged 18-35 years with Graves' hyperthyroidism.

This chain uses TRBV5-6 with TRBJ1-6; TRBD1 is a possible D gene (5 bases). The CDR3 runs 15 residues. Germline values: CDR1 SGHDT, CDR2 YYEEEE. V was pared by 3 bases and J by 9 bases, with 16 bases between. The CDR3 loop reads CASSYPGTALSPLHF. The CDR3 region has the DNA TGTGCCAGCAGCTACCCCGGGACGGCCCTTTCACCCCTCCACTTT.

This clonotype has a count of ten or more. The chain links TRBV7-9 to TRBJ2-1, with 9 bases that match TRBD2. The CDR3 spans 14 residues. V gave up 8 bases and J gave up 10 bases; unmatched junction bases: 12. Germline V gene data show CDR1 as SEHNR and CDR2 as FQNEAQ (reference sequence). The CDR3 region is CASGAGGPSKEQFF. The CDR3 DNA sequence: TGTGCCAGCGGAGCGGGGGGCCCATCCAAGGAGCAGTTCTTC. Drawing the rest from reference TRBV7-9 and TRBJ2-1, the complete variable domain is DTGVSQNPRHKITKRGQNVTFRCDPISEHNRLYWYRQTLGQGPEFLTYFQNEAQLEKSRLLSDRFSAERPKGSFSTLEIQRTEQGDSAMYLCASGAGGPSKEQFFGPGTRLTVL.

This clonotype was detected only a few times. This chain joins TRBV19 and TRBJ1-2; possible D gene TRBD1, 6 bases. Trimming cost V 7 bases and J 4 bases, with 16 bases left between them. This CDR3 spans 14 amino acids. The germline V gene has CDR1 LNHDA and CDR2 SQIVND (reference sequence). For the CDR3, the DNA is TGTGCCAGTATAGGACAGCGCAGTGGCTATGGCTACACCTTC. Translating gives CASIGQRSGYGYTF.

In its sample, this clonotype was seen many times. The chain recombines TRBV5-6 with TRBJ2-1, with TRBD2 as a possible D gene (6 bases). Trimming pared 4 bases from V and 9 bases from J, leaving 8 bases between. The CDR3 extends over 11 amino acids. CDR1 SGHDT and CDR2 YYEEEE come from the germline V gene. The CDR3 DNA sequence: TGTGCCAGCAGCACGGGACTTGAGCAGTTCTTC. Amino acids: CASSTGLEQFF.

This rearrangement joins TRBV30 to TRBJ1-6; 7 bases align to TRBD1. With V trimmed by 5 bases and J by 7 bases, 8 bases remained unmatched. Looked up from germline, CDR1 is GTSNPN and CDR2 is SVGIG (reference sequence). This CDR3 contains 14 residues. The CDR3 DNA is TGTGCCTGGGAAGCGAGGGGGCCAAATTCACCCCTCCACTTT. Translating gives CAWEARGPNSPLHF. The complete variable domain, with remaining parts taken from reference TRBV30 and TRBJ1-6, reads SQTIHQWPATLVQPVGSPLSLECTVEGTSNPNLYWYRQAAGRGLQLLFYSVGIGQISSEVPQNLSASRPQDRQFILSSKKLLLSDSGFYLCAWEARGPNSPLHFGNGTRLTVT.

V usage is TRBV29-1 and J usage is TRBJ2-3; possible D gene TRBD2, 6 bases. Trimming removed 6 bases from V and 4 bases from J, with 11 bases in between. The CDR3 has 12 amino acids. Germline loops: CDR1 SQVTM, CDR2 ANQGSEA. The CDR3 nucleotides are TGCAGCGTCGAAAGACTAGCAGATACGCAGTATTTT. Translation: CSVERLADTQYF.

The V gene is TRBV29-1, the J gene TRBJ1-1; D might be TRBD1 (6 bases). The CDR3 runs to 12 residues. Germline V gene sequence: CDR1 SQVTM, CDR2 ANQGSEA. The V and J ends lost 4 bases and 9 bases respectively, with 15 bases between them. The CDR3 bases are TGCAGCGTTGCGGGGGGGCGCGGACAAGCTTTCTTT. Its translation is CSVAGGRGQAFF. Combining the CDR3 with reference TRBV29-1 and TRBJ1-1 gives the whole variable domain SAVISQKPSRDICQRGTSLTIQCQVDSQVTMMFWYRQQPGQSLTLIATANQGSEATYESGFVIDKFPISRPNLTFSTLTVSNMSPEDSSIYLCSVAGGRGQAFFGQGTRLTVV.

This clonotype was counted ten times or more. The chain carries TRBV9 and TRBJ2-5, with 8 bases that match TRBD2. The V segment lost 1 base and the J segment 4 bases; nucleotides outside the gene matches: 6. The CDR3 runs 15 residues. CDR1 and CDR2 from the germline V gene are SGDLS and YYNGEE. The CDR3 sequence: CASSVNAGGLETQYF. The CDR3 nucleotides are TGTGCCAGCAGCGTAAACGCGGGGGGCCTAGAGACCCAGTACTTC.

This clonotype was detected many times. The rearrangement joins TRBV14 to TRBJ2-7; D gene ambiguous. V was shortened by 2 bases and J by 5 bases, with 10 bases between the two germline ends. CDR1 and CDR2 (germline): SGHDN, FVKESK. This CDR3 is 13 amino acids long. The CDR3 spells CASSQMMGNEQYF. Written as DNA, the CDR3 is TGTGCCAGCAGCCAAATGATGGGGAACGAGCAGTACTTC. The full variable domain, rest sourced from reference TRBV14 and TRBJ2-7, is EAGVTQFPSHSVIEKGQTVTLRCDPISGHDNLYWYRRVMGKEIKFLLHFVKESKQDESGMPNNRFLAERTGGTYSTLKVQPAELEDSGVYFCASSQMMGNEQYFGPGTRLTVT.

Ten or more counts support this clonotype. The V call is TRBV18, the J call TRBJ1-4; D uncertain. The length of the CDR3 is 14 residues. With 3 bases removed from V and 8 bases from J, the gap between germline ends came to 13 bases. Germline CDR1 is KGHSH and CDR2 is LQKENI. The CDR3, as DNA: TGTGCCAGCTCACCCCAAGCCGTCCGGGAAAAACTGTTTTTT. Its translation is CASSPQAVREKLFF.

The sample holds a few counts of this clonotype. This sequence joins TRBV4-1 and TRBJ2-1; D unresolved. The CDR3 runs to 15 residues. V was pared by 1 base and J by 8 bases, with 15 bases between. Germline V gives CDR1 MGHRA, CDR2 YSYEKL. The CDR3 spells CASSQVHPPRDEQFF. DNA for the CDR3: TGCGCCAGCAGCCAAGTCCACCCTCCACGGGATGAGCAGTTCTTC.

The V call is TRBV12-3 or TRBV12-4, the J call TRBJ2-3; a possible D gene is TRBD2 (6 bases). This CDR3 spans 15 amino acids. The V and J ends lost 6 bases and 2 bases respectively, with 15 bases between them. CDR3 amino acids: CASSPFGGNTDTQYF. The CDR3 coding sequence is TGTGCCAGCAGCCCCTTTGGGGGGAACACAGATACGCAGTATTTT.

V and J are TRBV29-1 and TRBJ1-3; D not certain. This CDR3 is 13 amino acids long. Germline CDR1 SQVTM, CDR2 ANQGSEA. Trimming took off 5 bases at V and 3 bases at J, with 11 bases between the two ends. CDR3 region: CSVRSLIGNTIYF. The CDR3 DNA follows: TGCAGCGTTAGGTCATTGATTGGAAACACCATATATTTT.

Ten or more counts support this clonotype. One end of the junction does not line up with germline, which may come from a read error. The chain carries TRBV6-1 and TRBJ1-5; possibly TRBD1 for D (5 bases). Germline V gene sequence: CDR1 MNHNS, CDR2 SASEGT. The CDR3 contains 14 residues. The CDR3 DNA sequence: TGTGCCAGCAGAGAAGCGGGGGAAGGGGCACCCCAGCATTTT. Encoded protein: CASREAGEGAPQHF.

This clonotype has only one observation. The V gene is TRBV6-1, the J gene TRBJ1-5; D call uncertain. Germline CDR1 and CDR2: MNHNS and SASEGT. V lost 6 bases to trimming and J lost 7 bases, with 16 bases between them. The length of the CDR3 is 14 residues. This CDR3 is CASRSGLPGQPQHF. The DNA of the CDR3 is TGTGCCAGCAGATCCGGACTCCCGGGGCAGCCCCAGCATTTT.

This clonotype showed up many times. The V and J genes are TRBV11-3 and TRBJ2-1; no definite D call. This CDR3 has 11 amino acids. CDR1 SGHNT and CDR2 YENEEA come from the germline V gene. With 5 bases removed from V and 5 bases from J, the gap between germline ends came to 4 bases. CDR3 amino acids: CASSADNEQFF. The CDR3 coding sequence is TGTGCCAGCAGCGCCGACAATGAGCAGTTCTTC.

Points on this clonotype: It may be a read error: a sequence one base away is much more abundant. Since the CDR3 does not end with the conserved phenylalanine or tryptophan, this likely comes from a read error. The CDR3 DNA reads TGTGCCAGCAGCTCGGGAGCGGGCTACGAGCAGTACTAC. Amino acid sequence: CASSSGAGYEQYY. V is TRBV7-3 and J is TRBJ2-7, with D perhaps TRBD2 (6 bases). This CDR3 has 13 residues. The germline gives CDR1 SGHTA, CDR2 FQGTGA. Trimming took 4 bases from V and 3 from J, leaving 10 bases between them.

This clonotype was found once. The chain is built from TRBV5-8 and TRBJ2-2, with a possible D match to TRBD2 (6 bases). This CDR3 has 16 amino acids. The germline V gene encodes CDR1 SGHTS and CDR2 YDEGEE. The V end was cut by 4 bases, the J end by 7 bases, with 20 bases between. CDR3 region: CASSPGRGSVIGELFF. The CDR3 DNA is TGTGCCAGCAGCCCGGGGCGGGGTTCAGTCATCGGGGAGCTGTTTTTT.

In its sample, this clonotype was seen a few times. The CDR3 loop reads CASSAPVGGFGTEAFF. CDR3 DNA: TGTGCCAGCAGCGCTCCGGTGGGGGGCTTTGGCACTGAAGCTTTCTTT. This chain joins TRBV9 and TRBJ1-1; the D gene is possibly TRBD1 (6 bases). The germline V gene encodes CDR1 SGDLS and CDR2 YYNGEE. Trimming took 3 bases from V and 4 from J, leaving 19 bases between them. The CDR3 extends over 16 amino acids.

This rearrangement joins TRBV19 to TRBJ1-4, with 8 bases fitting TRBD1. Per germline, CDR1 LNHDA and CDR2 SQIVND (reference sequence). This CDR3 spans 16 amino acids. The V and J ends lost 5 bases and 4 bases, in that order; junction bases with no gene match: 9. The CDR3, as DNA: TGTGCCAGTAGTCTCGTCCCGACAGGGGTTAATGAAAAACTGTTTTTT. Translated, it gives CASSLVPTGVNEKLFF.

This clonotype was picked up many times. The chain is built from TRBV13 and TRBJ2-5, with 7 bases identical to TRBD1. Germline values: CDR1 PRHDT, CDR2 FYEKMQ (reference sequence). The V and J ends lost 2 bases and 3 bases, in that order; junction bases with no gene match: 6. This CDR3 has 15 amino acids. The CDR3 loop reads CASSLLTGQEETQYF. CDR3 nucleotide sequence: TGTGCCAGCAGCTTACTGACCGGACAGGAAGAGACCCAGTACTTC. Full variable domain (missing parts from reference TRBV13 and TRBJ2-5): AAGVIQSPRHLIKEKRETATLKCYPIPRHDTVYWYQQGPGQDPQFLISFYEKMQSDKGSIPDRFSAQQFSDYHSELNMSSLELGDSALYFCASSLLTGQEETQYFGPGTRLLVL.

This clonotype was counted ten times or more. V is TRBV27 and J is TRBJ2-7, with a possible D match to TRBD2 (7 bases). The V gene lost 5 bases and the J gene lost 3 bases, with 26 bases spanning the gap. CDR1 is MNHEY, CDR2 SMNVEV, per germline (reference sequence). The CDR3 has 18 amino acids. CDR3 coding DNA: TGTGCCAGCAGTCCCCGTGGTGGCGGGGGCCGAGGGCTCTACGAGCAGTACTTC. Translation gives CASSPRGGGGRGLYEQYF.

The chain's CDR3 is CASSLRTGNYGYTF. DNA of the CDR3: TGCGCCAGCAGCCTTCGGACAGGGAACTATGGCTACACCTTC. The rearrangement joins TRBV4-1 to TRBJ1-2; 8 positions match TRBD1. This CDR3 region has 14 residues. The germline gives CDR1 MGHRA, CDR2 YSYEKL. Losses at the gene ends were 4 bases for V and 2 bases for J; bases not matched to a gene: 3.

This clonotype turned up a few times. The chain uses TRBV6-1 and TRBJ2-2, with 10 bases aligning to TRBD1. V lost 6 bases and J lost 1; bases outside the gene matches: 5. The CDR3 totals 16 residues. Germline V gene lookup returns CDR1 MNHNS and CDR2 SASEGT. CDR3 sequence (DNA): TGTGCCAGCAGCAAAGGGACAGGGGTGAACACCGGGGAGCTGTTTTTT. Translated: CASSKGTGVNTGELFF.

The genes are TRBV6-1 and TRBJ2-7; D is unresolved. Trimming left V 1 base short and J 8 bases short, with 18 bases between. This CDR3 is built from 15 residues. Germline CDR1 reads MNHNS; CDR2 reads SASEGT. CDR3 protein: CASSEDFLPHQKQYF. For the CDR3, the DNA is TGTGCCAGCAGTGAAGACTTTTTGCCCCACCAGAAGCAGTACTTC.

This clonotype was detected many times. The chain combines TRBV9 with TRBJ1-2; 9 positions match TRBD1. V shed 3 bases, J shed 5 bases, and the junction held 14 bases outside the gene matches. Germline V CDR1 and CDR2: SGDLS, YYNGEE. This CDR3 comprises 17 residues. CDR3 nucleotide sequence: TGTGCCAGCAGCGCCCGGGACAGGGAAACCCCAGGGTATGGCTACACCTTC. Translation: CASSARDRETPGYGYTF. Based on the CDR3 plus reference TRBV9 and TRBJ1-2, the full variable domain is DSGVTQTPKHLITATGQRVTLRCSPRSGDLSVYWYQQSLDQGLQFLIQYYNGEERAKGNILERFSAQQFPDLHSELNLSSLELGDSALYFCASSARDRETPGYGYTFGSGTRLTVV.

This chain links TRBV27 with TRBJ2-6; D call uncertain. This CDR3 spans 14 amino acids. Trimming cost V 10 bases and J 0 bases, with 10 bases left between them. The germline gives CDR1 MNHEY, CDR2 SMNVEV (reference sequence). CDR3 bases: TGTGCCACGCGGATCTTCTCTGGGGCCAACGTCCTGACTTTC. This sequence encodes CATRIFSGANVLTF.

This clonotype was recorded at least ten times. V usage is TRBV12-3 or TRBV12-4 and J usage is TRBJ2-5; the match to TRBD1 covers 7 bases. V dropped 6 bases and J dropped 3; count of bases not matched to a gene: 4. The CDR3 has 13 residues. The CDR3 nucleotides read TGTGCCAGCAGCCTGGGACAGAAAGAGACCCAGTACTTC. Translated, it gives CASSLGQKETQYF.

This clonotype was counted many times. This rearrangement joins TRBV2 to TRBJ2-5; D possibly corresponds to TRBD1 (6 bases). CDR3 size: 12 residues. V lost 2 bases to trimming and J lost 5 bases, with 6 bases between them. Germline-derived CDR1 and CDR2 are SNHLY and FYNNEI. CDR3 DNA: TGTGCCAGCAGTGAACAGGGGGAGACCCAGTACTTC. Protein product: CASSEQGETQYF. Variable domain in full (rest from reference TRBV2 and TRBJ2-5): EPEVTQTPSHQVTQMGQEVILRCVPISNHLYFYWYRQILGQKVEFLVSFYNNEISEKSEIFDDQFSVERPDGSNFTLKIRSTKLEDSAMYFCASSEQGETQYFGPGTRLLVL.

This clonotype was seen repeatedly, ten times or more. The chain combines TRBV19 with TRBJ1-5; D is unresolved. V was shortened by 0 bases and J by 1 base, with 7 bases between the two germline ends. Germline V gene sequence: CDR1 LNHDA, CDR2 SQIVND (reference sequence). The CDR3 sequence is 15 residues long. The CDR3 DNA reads TGTGCCAGTAGTATAGATAGTAGGAGCAATCAGCCCCAGCATTTT. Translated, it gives CASSIDSRSNQPQHF.